The 6 T cell receptor beta chains below all came from one sample that was sequenced in a study of spatial heterogeneity in lung cancer. Time point: sample taken at primary tumor resection. Sequencing covered unsorted whole RNA taken from tumor, nontumor lung or frozen PBMC. TCRdb itself ran the 5' RACE reads through MiXCR, one entry per CDR3 protein. Of roughly 3,200 distinct CDR3 sequences in the sample, around 28% are singletons; the top ten hold about two fifths. Sequences were derived from PBMCs, sampled at surgery. The source of these receptors is a female donor with early-stage non-small cell lung cancer.

Comment on this clonotype: The library was prepared for alpha chains; this beta chain is a stray read, so its frequency means little. This chain connects TRBV3-1 to TRBJ2-3; 11 bases line up with TRBD2. There are 17 residues in the CDR3. CDR1 and CDR2 from the germline V gene are LGHDT and YNNKEL (reference sequence). The V segment lost 3 bases and the J segment 6 bases; nucleotides outside the gene matches: 11. This CDR3 reads CASSHLRTSGRGDTQYF. The CDR3 nucleotides read TGTGCCAGCAGCCACCTACGAACTAGCGGGAGAGGGGATACGCAGTATTTT.

Of note for this clonotype: This beta chain is an off-target read within a library intended for alpha chains, so its frequency means little. This chain connects TRBV19 to TRBJ2-3; TRBD2 might be the D (6 bases). CDR1 is LNHDA and CDR2 is SQIVND in the germline V gene (reference sequence). Trimming pared 11 bases from V and 4 bases from J, leaving 22 bases between. The CDR3 covers 15 residues. The CDR3 DNA sequence: TGTGCCCTCCCCCGGACGGGAGATTGGCCAGATACGCAGTATTTT. Amino acids: CALPRTGDWPDTQYF. The variable domain in full, with the rest retrieved from reference TRBV19 and TRBJ2-3, is DGGITQSPKYLFRKEGQNVTLSCEQNLNHDAMYWYRQDPGQGLRLIYYSQIVNDFQKGDIAEGYSVSREKKESFPLTVTSAQKNPTAFYLCALPRTGDWPDTQYFGPGTRLTVL.

On this clonotype itself: Within a library made for alpha chains, this beta chain is off target, and its count is uninformative. The chain combines TRBV28 with TRBJ2-1; 8 positions match TRBD2. The J segment lost 0 bases and the V segment lost 4 bases, leaving 11 bases of the junction unmatched. CDR1 and CDR2 from the germline V gene are MDHEN and SYDVKM. The CDR3 consists of 18 residues. CDR3 loop: CASSSPGLVRNSYNEQFF. The CDR3 coding sequence is TGTGCCAGCAGTTCACCGGGACTAGTGAGGAACTCCTACAATGAGCAGTTCTTC.

This clonotype was counted only a few times. Since the library was made to target alpha chains, this beta chain is a stray read and its abundance is not meaningful. The chain combines TRBV29-1 with TRBJ2-5, with TRBD2 as a possible D gene (6 bases). Trimming pared 7 bases from V and 1 base from J, leaving 10 bases between. The CDR3 is made up of 12 amino acids. Per the germline V gene, CDR1 is SQVTM and CDR2 is ANQGSEA. The CDR3 DNA reads TGCAGCGCCATGACTAGCCAAGAGACCCAGTACTTC. It codes for CSAMTSQETQYF.

Comments on this clonotype: The library was built for alpha chains, so this beta chain is an off-target read and its size means little. J is TRBJ1-5 and V is TRBV20-1; weak D call: TRBD1 (5 bases). This CDR3 region has 15 residues. The germline V and J ends were trimmed by 4 bases and 3 bases, with 16 bases remaining between them. The germline V gene has CDR1 DFQATT and CDR2 SNEGSKA (reference sequence). The CDR3 region is CSATPRRGNNQPQHF. CDR3 DNA sequence: TGCAGTGCTACCCCGCGTAGGGGAAACAATCAGCCCCAGCATTTT.

On this clonotype itself: In a library made to pick up alpha chains, this beta chain is a stray read with a size that means little. The chain recombines TRBV6-2 or TRBV6-3 with TRBJ2-5, with 8 bases identical to TRBD1. The ends lost 1 base at V and 5 bases at J; junction bases unmatched: 12. The CDR3 spans 17 residues. Germline values: CDR1 MNHEY, CDR2 SVGEGT. The DNA for the CDR3 is TGTGCCAGCAGTTACTTCCCAGGACAGGGCCGCTTGGAGACCCAGTACTTC. Encoded protein: CASSYFPGQGRLETQYF.